One sample yielded the 17 T cell receptor beta chains listed below, sequenced in a study of regulatory T cells in long-lasting Graves disease (dated by TCRdb to the early 2020s). Library method: multiplex PCR. The sequencing machine was an Illumina HiSeq 4000. To build TCR beta libraries, CDR3 regions were amplified by Arm-PCR using iRepertoire HTBI primers. Using fastp trimming at Q25 and MiXCR clonotype assembly, TCRdb reanalyzed the public sequencing data and kept in-frame beta chains. Identical CDR3 protein sequences are pooled into one entry, listed with their most common genes and DNA. The sample profile shows about 470,000 distinct CDR3 sequences; more than 13% of them were found once. The ten top clones hold over 15% of the sample. Sample time point, as interpreted from the label and publication: newly diagnosed GD, antithyroid drugs for less than 3 months. RNA was extracted from PBMCs in TRIzol for both TCR sequencing and RNA sequencing.

These data are also associated with another study on T cells in Graves' hyperthyroidism and ophthalmopathy.

The sample in question was peripheral blood mononuclear cells (PBMCs), obtained at new diagnosis, from a patient treated with antithyroid drugs. Receptors originate from a woman aged 25 to 39 with Graves disease. Donor details come from another sample of the same person, matched by shared clones.

This clonotype appeared a few times. The J gene is TRBJ2-6, the V gene TRBV2, with D perhaps given as TRBD1 or TRBD2 (5 bases each). The length of the CDR3 is 17 residues. Germline CDR1 and CDR2: SNHLY and FYNNEI. The germline V and J ends were trimmed by 6 bases and 0 bases, with 15 bases remaining between them. CDR3 sequence (DNA): TGTGCCAGCAGGGGTGGGACGGGGAACTCTGGGGCCAACGTCCTGACTTTC. It encodes CASRGGTGNSGANVLTF.

This clonotype has a handful of counts. The chain joins TRBV19 to TRBJ1-2, with D maybe TRBD1 (5 bases). V lost 4 bases to trimming and J lost 7 bases, with 19 bases between them. Germline V gene sequence: CDR1 LNHDA, CDR2 SQIVND (reference sequence). The CDR3 sequence is 15 residues long. CDR3: CASSNRTLGVSGYTF. For the CDR3, the DNA is TGTGCCAGTAGTAACAGGACCTTGGGTGTGAGTGGCTACACCTTC.

The sample holds many counts of this clonotype. The V gene is TRBV29-1, the J gene TRBJ2-7, with D possibly TRBD2 on 6 matching bases. Between the trimmed V and J ends, which lost 8 bases and 0 bases, there was a span of 17 bases. From germline, CDR1 is SQVTM and CDR2 ANQGSEA. The CDR3 loop spans 14 amino acids. CDR3 coding DNA: TGCAGCATACTCGATCTCGGGAGCTCCTACGAGCAGTACTTC. Protein product: CSILDLGSSYEQYF.

The V and J genes are TRBV2 and TRBJ2-1; no firm D call. The CDR3 is 13 amino acids. V lost 3 bases, J lost 4 bases, and 7 bases lay in between. The germline CDR1 and CDR2 sequences are SNHLY and FYNNEI. CDR3 protein: CASSDWNYNEQFF. Here the CDR3 DNA reads TGTGCCAGCAGTGACTGGAATTACAATGAGCAGTTCTTC. The whole variable domain, filled in from reference TRBV2 and TRBJ2-1, reads EPEVTQTPSHQVTQMGQEVILRCVPISNHLYFYWYRQILGQKVEFLVSFYNNEISEKSEIFDDQFSVERPDGSNFTLKIRSTKLEDSAMYFCASSDWNYNEQFFGPGTRLTVL.

There are many counts of this clonotype. The chain is built from TRBV12-3 or TRBV12-4 and TRBJ2-7; D might be TRBD1 (5 bases). Between the trimmed V and J ends, which lost 5 bases and 8 bases, there was a span of 13 bases. The CDR3 is 12 amino acids. The CDR3 DNA reads TGTGCCAGCAGTACTGGACATATGAAGCAGTACTTC. Translated, it gives CASSTGHMKQYF.

This clonotype was seen repeatedly, ten times or more. The rearrangement joins TRBV7-9 to TRBJ2-7, with D possibly matching TRBD1 (5 bases). The CDR3 is 13 amino acids. CDR1 is SEHNR and CDR2 is FQNEAQ in the germline V gene (reference sequence). The V gene lost 4 bases and the J gene lost 3 bases, with 10 bases spanning the gap. CDR3 DNA: TGTGCCAGCAGCTCTACAGGCGTCTACGAGCAGTACTTC. Translating it yields CASSSTGVYEQYF.

This clonotype was recorded many times. This chain uses TRBV20-1 with TRBJ2-1; D perhaps matches TRBD2 (6 bases). This CDR3 is built from 15 residues. The V gene's germline CDR1 is DFQATT and CDR2 SNEGSKA (reference sequence). Trimming left V 3 bases short and J 6 bases short, with 18 bases between. The CDR3, as DNA: TGCAGTGCTAGGTTTGGGGCGGGATCGGGCAATGAGCAGTTCTTC. It encodes CSARFGAGSGNEQFF.

This clonotype was seen only a few times. The CDR3 bases are TGTGCCATCAGCCCTAATAGCAATCAGCCCCAGCATTTT. Its translation: CAISPNSNQPQHF. This chain joins TRBV10-3 and TRBJ1-5; D uncertain. The CDR3 sequence is 13 residues long. V lost 6 bases, J lost 0 bases, and 6 bases lay in between. CDR1 is ENHRY, CDR2 SYGVKD, per germline.

Turning to this clonotype: Relative to the germline gene, one junction end is altered; a read error may explain this. The V call is TRBV19, the J call TRBJ2-7; D possibly corresponds to TRBD1 (7 bases). CDR3 length equals 14 residues. The germline V gene encodes CDR1 LNHDA and CDR2 SQIVND (reference sequence). Here the CDR3 DNA reads TGTGCCAGTAGCGGGGGACAGCTCACCTACGAGCAGCACTTC. It codes for CASSGGQLTYEQHF.

This chain connects TRBV7-2 to TRBJ2-1; no clear D gene. Deletions cut 4 bases from V and 0 bases from J, with 13 bases between. In germline, CDR1 is SGHTA, CDR2 FQGNSA. This CDR3 region has 16 residues. The CDR3 bases are TGTGCCAGCAGCTCCCTAGACTGGAGCTCCTACAATGAGCAGTTCTTC. Translating gives CASSSLDWSSYNEQFF.

This clonotype was counted only a few times. The chain has TRBV10-3 and TRBJ1-5, with D perhaps matching TRBD1 (5 bases). The V gene's germline CDR1 is ENHRY and CDR2 SYGVKD. Trimming removed 6 bases from V and 4 bases from J, with 13 bases in between. This CDR3 comprises 14 residues. CDR3: CAIRQGWGNQPQHF. In DNA form, the CDR3 reads TGTGCCATCAGGCAGGGCTGGGGGAATCAGCCCCAGCATTTT.

The chain uses TRBV24-1 and TRBJ2-3; the match to TRBD1 covers 10 bases. With V trimmed by 2 bases and J by 12 bases, 4 bases remained unmatched. The germline CDR1 and CDR2 sequences are KGHDR and SFDVKD. This CDR3 spans 13 amino acids. The chain's CDR3 is CATSDSDRGQQYF. CDR3 DNA sequence: TGTGCCACCAGTGATTCCGACAGGGGGCAACAGTATTTT.

The gene calls are TRBV12-3 or TRBV12-4 and TRBJ2-6; no clear D. The CDR3 has 16 amino acids. V gave up 5 bases and J gave up 0 bases, with 11 bases separating them. For the CDR3, the DNA is TGTGCCAGCAGTAGAGCCCATCTCTCTGGGGCCAACGTCCTGACTTTC. Translating gives CASSRAHLSGANVLTF.

This clonotype was counted many times. The chain links TRBV11-2 to TRBJ2-5, with 9 bases fitting TRBD2. Trimming took 5 bases from V and 5 from J; bases not matched to a gene: 15. Per germline, CDR1 SGHAT and CDR2 FQNNGV. CDR3 length: 17 residues. The CDR3 sequence is CASSAFAGGLRSETQYF. DNA for the CDR3: TGTGCCAGCAGCGCCTTCGCGGGAGGGCTCCGGTCGGAGACCCAGTACTTC.

The CDR3 protein is CSVADSRNQPQHF. Here the CDR3 DNA reads TGCAGCGTAGCCGACAGTCGCAATCAGCCCCAGCATTTT. This chain connects TRBV29-1 to TRBJ1-5; maybe TRBD1 (5 bases). CDR1 and CDR2 (germline): SQVTM, ANQGSEA. CDR3 length equals 13 residues. V was shortened by 6 bases and J by 2 bases, with 11 bases between the two germline ends.

The gene calls are TRBV2 and TRBJ2-7; maybe TRBD2 (6 bases). The CDR3 is 13 amino acids. The germline V gene encodes CDR1 SNHLY and CDR2 FYNNEI. V was cut by 3 bases and J by 5 bases, with 11 bases left in between. The CDR3 is CASSEGGLDEQYF. The CDR3 coding sequence is TGTGCCAGCAGTGAGGGGGGTCTGGACGAGCAGTACTTC.

This clonotype was found many times. This chain links TRBV19 with TRBJ1-1, with D tentatively TRBD1 (5 bases). Germline assignment: CDR1 LNHDA and CDR2 SQIVND (reference sequence). Trimming took off 6 bases at V and 2 bases at J, with 13 bases between the two ends. The CDR3 is 14 residues long. The CDR3 DNA is TGTGCCAGTAGGCGGGCGGGACCAAACACTGAAGCTTTCTTT. Encoded protein: CASRRAGPNTEAFF.